This T cell receptor beta chain was identified in a study of blood T cell repertoires in COVID-19. In the study overall: COVID-19 samples, acute and convalescent, were from the United States, Italy and Spain. PBMCs, B-cell-depleted T cells, or T cells provided the cDNA or gDNA that made up the material.

In the original analysis: Scientists estimated how many nucleated cells there were by amplifying reference gene primers. Method: immunoSEQ multiplex PCR; TCRdb's copy keeps in-frame clones and lacks some. V and J calls and clone size are those listed in that table; D and trimming were worked out from the DNA. The sample lists some 66,000 clones, about 80% occurring once. The CDR3 has 14 residues. The V segment lost 5 bases and the J segment 3 bases; nucleotides outside the gene matches: 7. The germline V gene has CDR1 SEHNR and CDR2 FQNEAQ (reference sequence). The sequencing sample was made of peripheral blood. The rearrangement links TRBV7-9 to TRBJ2-7; 7 bases fit TRBD1. This sequence originates from a man between 60 and 75 years old with acute or convalescent COVID-19. The CDR3 bases are TGTGCCAGCAGCGCCCCGCAGGGGGACTACGAGCAGTACTTC. This translates into CASSAPQGDYEQYF.